The 19 T cell receptor beta chains listed next were all sequenced from one sample in a study of blood T cell repertoires in COVID-19. Data came from immunoSEQ multiplex PCR; TCRdb stores just in-frame clones and leaves some out. The repertoire holds about 380,000 clones, with approximately 89% as singletons. The sample comprised PBMCs or T cells enriched from blood (not recorded which). The receptors derive from a man in his thirties or forties who had recovered from COVID-19.

This clone was counted a single time. This chain connects TRBV30 to TRBJ1-2; D not resolved. This CDR3 comprises 13 residues. Deletions cut 1 base from V and 1 base from J, with 7 bases between. Germline V gene sequence: CDR1 GTSNPN, CDR2 SVGIG (reference sequence). DNA of the CDR3: TGTGCCTGGAGTGCTGGACTTAACTATGGCTACACCTTC. Amino acid sequence: CAWSAGLNYGYTF.

This clone has only one observation. The sample holds other DNA sequences that translate to the same CDR3. V and J are TRBV2 and TRBJ2-7; 10 bases map to TRBD1. The CDR3 loop spans 14 amino acids. Germline assignment: CDR1 SNHLY and CDR2 FYNNEI. The ends lost 6 bases at V and 1 base at J; junction bases unmatched: 3. The CDR3 reads CASSPGQGSYEQYF. In DNA, the CDR3 is TGTGCCAGCAGCCCGGGACAGGGGTCCTACGAGCAGTACTTC.

This clone has only a few counts. The CDR3 here is CASSTRTGGEKLFF. The CDR3 DNA follows: TGTGCCAGCAGCACCCGGACAGGGGGCGAAAAACTGTTTTTT. The rearrangement joins TRBV7-9 to TRBJ1-4, with 11 positions matching TRBD1. The CDR3 sequence is 14 residues long. Unmatched junction bases numbered 4, after V lost 5 bases and J lost 8 bases. Per germline, CDR1 SEHNR and CDR2 FQNEAQ (reference sequence).

This clone has just one count. Germline is not matched at one junction end, which may reflect a read error. Other DNA sequences in this sample translate to the same CDR3. The chain joins TRBV19 to TRBJ1-5; 7 bases match TRBD1. The germline V gene has CDR1 LNHDA and CDR2 SQIVND (reference sequence). CDR3 length: 15 residues. Written as DNA, the CDR3 is TGTGCCAGTAGCATAGGGACAGCTAGCAATCAGCCCCAGCATTTT. Translation: CASSIGTASNQPQHF.

The chain carries TRBV12-3 or TRBV12-4 and TRBJ1-2, with D uncertain. Trimming stripped 5 bases from V and 8 bases from J, with 12 bases between. There are 12 residues in the CDR3. For the CDR3, the DNA is TGTGCCAGCAGTAAGCAAGTTGAGGGCTACACCTTC. This translates into CASSKQVEGYTF.

The V gene is TRBV25-1, the J gene TRBJ2-7; the match to TRBD1 covers 11 bases. The J segment lost 6 bases and the V segment lost 0 bases, leaving 1 base of the junction unmatched. This CDR3 spans 14 amino acids. Germline loops: CDR1 MGHDK, CDR2 SYGVNS. The CDR3 reads CASSEYGTGGEQYF. CDR3 nucleotides: TGTGCCAGCAGTGAATATGGGACAGGGGGCGAGCAGTACTTC.

The rearrangement uses TRBV27 and TRBJ2-5; D is perhaps TRBD2 (5 bases). Germline CDR1 and CDR2: MNHEY and SMNVEV (reference sequence). The CDR3 sequence is 13 residues long. V lost 3 bases and J 4 bases, leaving 9 bases between the germline ends. The CDR3 protein is CASSFRGTETQYF. CDR3 nucleotide sequence: TGTGCCAGCAGTTTCCGGGGAACAGAGACCCAGTACTTC.

The CDR3 DNA reads as TGTGCCAGCAGTTACTCGGTAGCGGGTGGCAATGAGCAGTTCTTC. Its protein product is CASSYSVAGGNEQFF. V gene TRBV6-5 combines with J gene TRBJ2-1; 7 positions agree with TRBD2. Trimming at V came to 0 bases and at J to 6 bases, leaving 5 bases not matched to a gene. From germline, CDR1 is MNHEY and CDR2 SVGAGI. The CDR3 length is 15 residues.

The chain employs TRBV15 and TRBJ1-1; D ambiguous. CDR1 and CDR2 (germline): LNHNV, YYDKDF (reference sequence). The CDR3 is made up of 15 amino acids. The V end lost 5 bases, the J end lost 3 bases, and 16 bases lay between the germline ends. The CDR3: CATSHPSPRDTEAFF. The CDR3 DNA follows: TGTGCCACCAGCCACCCTTCTCCCCGGGACACTGAAGCTTTCTTT.

The chain carries TRBV5-6 and TRBJ2-7; possibly TRBD2 for D (6 bases). The CDR3 length is 11 residues. CDR1 and CDR2 (germline): SGHDT, YYEEEE. V lost 7 bases to trimming and J lost 6 bases, with 11 bases between them. The CDR3 reads CASFAGGEQYF. DNA of the CDR3: TGTGCCAGCTTCGCCGGGGGCGAGCAGTACTTC.

This clone was detected a few times. The CDR3 spells CASRTGQGNTEAFF. The CDR3 DNA follows: TGTGCCAGCAGGACGGGACAGGGGAACACTGAAGCTTTCTTT. This sequence joins TRBV28 and TRBJ1-1, with 9 bases matching TRBD1. Germline CDR1 and CDR2: MDHEN and SYDVKM. CDR3 length equals 14 residues. The ends lost 6 bases at V and 1 base at J; junction bases unmatched: 3. Complete variable domain (other parts from reference TRBV28 and TRBJ1-1): DVKVTQSSRYLVKRTGEKVFLECVQDMDHENMFWYRQDPGLGLRLIYFSYDVKMKEKGDIPEGYSVSREKKERFSLILESASTNQTSMYLCASRTGQGNTEAFFGQGTRLTVV.

This clone came up once. The J gene is TRBJ2-7, the V gene TRBV15; D unclear. This CDR3 is built from 14 residues. Germline values: CDR1 LNHNV, CDR2 YYDKDF (reference sequence). Trimming shortened V by 0 bases and J by 3 bases, and 9 bases separated the two germline ends. CDR3 sequence: CATSRDRYSYEQYF. CDR3 coding DNA: TGTGCCACCAGCAGAGATCGTTACAGCTACGAGCAGTACTTC.

The chain joins TRBV4-1 to TRBJ2-7; 9 nucleotides line up with TRBD1. V dropped 3 bases and J dropped 6; count of bases not matched to a gene: 9. CDR3 length equals 15 residues. In germline, CDR1 is MGHRA, CDR2 YSYEKL. CDR3 in amino acids: CASSQGSQGAGEQYF. Written as DNA, the CDR3 is TGCGCCAGCAGCCAGGGTTCACAGGGGGCGGGCGAGCAGTACTTC.

V and J are TRBV19 and TRBJ2-1; D possibly corresponds to TRBD2 (6 bases). V gave up 7 bases and J gave up 0 bases, with 22 bases separating them. The CDR3 is 18 residues long. CDR1 and CDR2 from the germline V gene are LNHDA and SQIVND (reference sequence). In nucleotides, the CDR3 is TGTGCCAGTACCGAGGGCCTATTTAGCGGAAGCTCCTACAATGAGCAGTTCTTC. Its protein product is CASTEGLFSGSSYNEQFF. Full variable domain (rest looked up from reference TRBV19 and TRBJ2-1): DGGITQSPKYLFRKEGQNVTLSCEQNLNHDAMYWYRQDPGQGLRLIYYSQIVNDFQKGDIAEGYSVSREKKESFPLTVTSAQKNPTAFYLCASTEGLFSGSSYNEQFFGPGTRLTVL.

The chain is built from TRBV14 and TRBJ2-5; TRBD2 is a possible D gene (6 bases). Germline V CDR1 and CDR2: SGHDN, FVKESK. The V end was cut by 2 bases, the J end by 1 base, with 11 bases between. This CDR3 comprises 15 residues. CDR3 DNA: TGTGCCAGCAGCCAAATCCGGGGGTTCCAAGAGACCCAGTACTTC. Translating gives CASSQIRGFQETQYF.

The chain links TRBV12-3 or TRBV12-4 to TRBJ1-2, with D perhaps TRBD1 (5 bases). There are 13 residues in the CDR3. V was pared by 8 bases and J by 4 bases, with 14 bases between. CDR3 loop: CASSSVDSYGYTF. As DNA, the CDR3 is TGTGCCAGCTCCTCAGTCGACAGCTATGGCTACACCTTC.

The chain uses TRBV18 and TRBJ1-2; 7 bases map to TRBD1. Germline V gene lookup returns CDR1 KGHSH and CDR2 LQKENI. The trim removed 3 bases at V and 6 bases at J, leaving 10 bases unmatched. The CDR3 spans 15 residues. CDR3 in amino acids: CASSPGQAGDDGYTF. The CDR3 DNA follows: TGTGCCAGCTCACCTGGACAGGCTGGTGATGATGGCTACACCTTC.

The chain carries TRBV4-2 and TRBJ1-6; D ambiguous. V was pared by 0 bases and J by 7 bases, with 10 bases between. CDR1 and CDR2 (germline): LGHNA, YNFKEQ. This CDR3 is built from 15 residues. CDR3 sequence: CASSQEVGENSPLHF. The CDR3 bases are TGTGCCAGCAGCCAAGAGGTCGGGGAGAATTCACCCCTCCACTTT.

The chain combines TRBV7-8 with TRBJ2-3; 9 nucleotides agree with TRBD1. After removal of 4 bases from V and 5 bases from J, the junction contained 4 bases not matched to a gene. Germline CDR1 and CDR2: SGHVS and FQNEAQ. This CDR3 contains 14 residues. CDR3 region: CASSSGQGLDTQYF. The CDR3 nucleotides read TGTGCCAGCAGCTCCGGACAGGGGTTAGATACGCAGTATTTT.